The 30 T cell receptor beta chains in this list originate from one sample, sequenced in a study of T-cell memory formation after mild COVID-19 listed by TCRdb under 2021. Library preparation employed 5' RACE. The instrument given in TCRdb is Illumina NovaSeq 6000. The public reads were run again by TCRdb, first through fastp at Q25 and then through MiXCR, and only productive beta chains were kept. CDR3 protein sequences are deduplicated, and each keeps its most common genes and DNA. Present in this sample are 400,000 to 550,000 distinct CDR3 sequences, 25% of which were seen just once. Roughly an eighth of the sample belongs to the ten largest clones. Sequences were obtained from PBMCs or a T cell subset sorted from them (not recorded which). The receptor source for this set is an adult woman who had mild COVID-19 (a few samples of this study predate the infection). The sample titles of this study are shuffled in the database, so cell type and time point are left out; the donor was told from shared clones.

This clonotype has ten or more counts. The CDR3 loop reads CASSSGPRETQYF. CDR3 nucleotide sequence: TGTGCCAGCAGCTCTGGGCCACGGGAGACCCAGTACTTC. The chain uses TRBV7-3 and TRBJ2-5; D ambiguous. Germline values: CDR1 SGHTA, CDR2 FQGTGA. Trimming took 4 bases from V and 5 from J, leaving 11 bases between them. The CDR3 contains 13 residues. The whole variable domain, remainder taken from reference TRBV7-3 and TRBJ2-5, is GAGVSQTPSNKVTEKGKYVELRCDPISGHTALYWYRQSLGQGPEFLIYFQGTGAADDSGLPNDRFFAVRPEGSVSTLKIQRTERGDSAVYLCASSSGPRETQYFGPGTRLLVL.

This clonotype was seen only a few times. The V call is TRBV30, the J call TRBJ1-1; no clear D gene. CDR3 size: 11 residues. Germline V lookup: CDR1 GTSNPN, CDR2 SVGIG (reference sequence). The CDR3, as DNA: TGTGCGGTTGGAGCGGGCACTGAAGCTTTCTTT. It codes for CAVGAGTEAFF.

The CDR3 protein is CASSQDRRGGETQYF. The CDR3 bases are TGTGCCAGCAGCCAAGATCGCCGAGGGGGAGAGACCCAGTACTTC. V is TRBV4-2 and J is TRBJ2-5; D is perhaps TRBD1 (6 bases). Germline values: CDR1 LGHNA, CDR2 YNFKEQ. CDR3 length equals 15 residues. The V end lost 0 bases, the J end lost 4 bases, and 12 bases lay between the germline ends.

The table lists this clonotype with a count of one. The chain uses TRBV2 and TRBJ1-2; D might be TRBD1 (5 bases). Deletions cut 1 base from V and 8 bases from J, with 5 bases between. Germline V gives CDR1 SNHLY, CDR2 FYNNEI. The CDR3 consists of 11 residues. The chain's CDR3 is CASSEEGGYTF. The CDR3 region has the DNA TGTGCCAGCAGTGAAGAGGGGGGCTACACCTTC.

The chain combines TRBV7-3 with TRBJ2-3; no clear D gene. This CDR3 spans 13 amino acids. Looked up from germline, CDR1 is SGHTA and CDR2 is FQGTGA. With 1 base removed from V and 6 bases from J, the gap between germline ends came to 8 bases. The CDR3 nucleotides are TGTGCCAGCAGCTTAAGGCGGTACGATACGCAGTATTTT. This gives the protein CASSLRRYDTQYF.

The chain links TRBV5-5 to TRBJ1-1, with 8 bases lining up with TRBD1. The CDR3 loop spans 13 amino acids. Germline V CDR1 and CDR2: SGHKS, YYEKEE (reference sequence). Trimming took 2 bases from V and 4 from J; bases not matched to a gene: 1. Here the CDR3 reads CASSFQGATEAFF. The CDR3 nucleotides are TGTGCCAGCAGCTTTCAGGGGGCCACTGAAGCTTTCTTT.

This sequence joins TRBV10-3 and TRBJ2-1, with 9 bases aligning to TRBD1. Looked up from germline, CDR1 is ENHRY and CDR2 is SYGVKD. The V segment lost 6 bases and the J segment 8 bases; nucleotides outside the gene matches: 5. The CDR3 covers 13 residues. CDR3: CAISLDRGYEQFF. DNA of the CDR3: TGTGCCATCAGCTTAGACAGGGGGTATGAGCAGTTCTTC.

This clonotype turned up a few times. The rearrangement links TRBV12-3 or TRBV12-4 to TRBJ2-7, with D possibly TRBD1 on 5 matching bases. The germline V and J ends were trimmed by 4 bases and 1 base, with 8 bases remaining between them. CDR3 size: 13 residues. The CDR3 loop is CASSSDNSYEQYF. The CDR3 nucleotides are TGTGCCAGCAGTTCGGACAATTCCTACGAGCAGTACTTC.

This clonotype came up a few times. CDR3 nucleotide sequence: TGTGCCAGCAGTTTATCGGTGGGGCTCATGGGCTACAATGAGCAGTTCTTC. Translating gives CASSLSVGLMGYNEQFF. The chain combines TRBV27 with TRBJ2-1; a possible D gene is TRBD1 (5 bases). CDR3 length: 17 amino acids. Germline lookup yields CDR1 MNHEY and CDR2 SMNVEV (reference sequence). V gave up 0 bases and J gave up 3 bases, with 15 bases separating them.

The genes are TRBV12-3 or TRBV12-4 and TRBJ1-1; D uncertain. The CDR3 loop spans 13 amino acids. Trimming removed 5 bases at V and 8 bases at J, with 15 bases between. The CDR3 region has the DNA TGTGCCAGCAGTCCCATCCCCCGGTCCGAAGCTTTCTTT. It is translated as CASSPIPRSEAFF.

This clonotype was counted a few times. The chain joins TRBV30 to TRBJ2-2; no firm D call. V lost 3 bases, J lost 7 bases, and 6 bases lay in between. The germline V gene encodes CDR1 GTSNPN and CDR2 SVGIG (reference sequence). The CDR3 length is 11 residues. As DNA, the CDR3 is TGTGCCTGGAGGTGGCGCGGGGAGCTGTTTTTT. The encoded protein is CAWRWRGELFF. Full variable domain (remainder filled in from reference TRBV30 and TRBJ2-2): SQTIHQWPATLVQPVGSPLSLECTVEGTSNPNLYWYRQAAGRGLQLLFYSVGIGQISSEVPQNLSASRPQDRQFILSSKKLLLSDSGFYLCAWRWRGELFFGEGSRLTVL.

Only a few counts were recorded for this clonotype. V is TRBV7-9 and J is TRBJ1-2, with D hard to call. Germline V CDR1 and CDR2: SEHNR, FQNEAQ (reference sequence). This CDR3 has 15 amino acids. The germline V and J ends were trimmed by 0 bases and 6 bases, with 14 bases remaining between them. CDR3 coding DNA: TGTGCCAGCAGCTTAGCGGAAGGGAGGCAGCATGGCTACACCTTC. Protein sequence: CASSLAEGRQHGYTF.

The chain carries TRBV4-3 and TRBJ1-3, with D hard to call. From germline, CDR1 is LGHNA and CDR2 YSLEER. The CDR3 runs 14 residues. The V and J ends lost 2 bases and 0 bases respectively, with 5 bases between them. Here the CDR3 reads CASSQMHSGNTIYF. In nucleotides, the CDR3 is TGCGCCAGCAGCCAAATGCACTCTGGAAACACCATATATTTT.

This clonotype was seen more than once but under ten times. CDR3 DNA sequence: TGTGCCAGCAGAAAAAGGGAGCGGAGAACAGATACGCAGTATTTT. The encoded protein is CASRKRERRTDTQYF. The chain combines TRBV2 with TRBJ2-3; weak D call: TRBD2 (5 bases). Trimming cost V 6 bases and J 3 bases, with 16 bases left between them. The CDR3 is made up of 15 amino acids. The germline V gene has CDR1 SNHLY and CDR2 FYNNEI.

This clonotype was recorded a few times. The V and J genes are TRBV12-3 or TRBV12-4 and TRBJ1-5; the D is unclear. V was cut by 7 bases and J by 2 bases, with 6 bases left in between. The CDR3 runs to 12 residues. DNA of the CDR3: TGTGCCAGCACACTTGGCAATCAGCCCCAGCATTTT. It is translated as CASTLGNQPQHF.

This clonotype was observed at least ten times. The CDR3 coding sequence is TGTGCCAGCGGGGGGGCGTTTAATGAGCAGTTCTTC. Translation: CASGGAFNEQFF. The chain carries TRBV9 and TRBJ2-1, with D perhaps TRBD2 (7 bases). Germline V gives CDR1 SGDLS, CDR2 YYNGEE. The ends were cut back, 7 bases at V and 7 bases at J, with 12 bases in the middle. The CDR3 spans 12 residues.

The chain is built from TRBV12-3 or TRBV12-4 and TRBJ2-3; 11 bases align to TRBD2. Germline trimming cut 6 bases from V and 4 bases from J; bases unmatched to any gene: 3. The CDR3 runs 14 residues. The CDR3 nucleotides read TGTGCCAGCAGCACTAGCGGGAGAGCAGATACGCAGTATTTT. The encoded protein is CASSTSGRADTQYF.

The genes are TRBV7-8 and TRBJ1-2; D remains unclear. The CDR3 consists of 13 residues. Germline values: CDR1 SGHVS, CDR2 FQNEAQ. V was trimmed by 5 bases and J by 8 bases, leaving 15 bases between them. The CDR3 DNA follows: TGTGCCAGCAGCCCACCCGGACGAGCGGGCTACACCTTC. Encoded protein: CASSPPGRAGYTF.

This clonotype was found a few times. V gene TRBV6-2 or TRBV6-3 combines with J gene TRBJ2-7; possible D gene TRBD1, 5 bases. Germline CDR1 MNHEY, CDR2 SVGEGT. Trimming left V 2 bases short and J 3 bases short, with 11 bases between. CDR3 length equals 14 residues. The CDR3 nucleotides are TGTGCCAGCAGTTACCTACAGGTTAACTACGAGCAGTACTTC. It specifies CASSYLQVNYEQYF.

The V and J genes are TRBV5-4 and TRBJ2-3, with 9 bases that match TRBD2. Germline V CDR1 and CDR2: SGHNT, YYREEE (reference sequence). The CDR3 is 15 residues long. Losses at the gene ends were 4 bases for V and 0 bases for J; bases not matched to a gene: 3. The CDR3 DNA reads as TGTGCCAGCAGCGCAACTAGCGGGAGCACAGATACGCAGTATTTT. Residues: CASSATSGSTDTQYF.

This clonotype was recorded a few times. The genes are TRBV29-1 and TRBJ2-5, with D possibly TRBD2 on 6 matching bases. The V end was cut by 4 bases, the J end by 5 bases, with 11 bases between. CDR1 and CDR2 (germline): SQVTM, ANQGSEA. The CDR3 runs to 12 residues. DNA for the CDR3: TGCAGCGTTGGGGGGGTCAGGGAGACCCAGTACTTC. As protein: CSVGGVRETQYF.

The chain has TRBV20-1 and TRBJ1-4; TRBD1 is a possible D gene (5 bases). Trimming shortened V by 3 bases and J by 5 bases, and 13 bases separated the two germline ends. The CDR3 length is 14 residues. CDR1 is DFQATT, CDR2 SNEGSKA, per germline (reference sequence). The CDR3 region is CSASGGDHNEKLFF. CDR3 in DNA: TGCAGTGCTAGTGGCGGGGACCACAATGAAAAACTGTTTTTT.

A single count supports this clonotype. One end of the junction fails to match germline, which may point to a read error. This chain uses TRBV2 with TRBJ1-1; 8 positions match TRBD1. Germline assignment: CDR1 SNHLY and CDR2 FYNNEI. The length of the CDR3 is 12 residues. In DNA form, the CDR3 reads TGTGCCAGCAGTGAACAGGGGGCGGGGTGGACGTTT. Amino acid sequence: CASSEQGAGWTF.

The V call is TRBV30, the J call TRBJ1-3; D not resolved. The CDR3 consists of 14 residues. Germline CDR1 GTSNPN, CDR2 SVGIG (reference sequence). Trimming left V 6 bases short and J 1 base short, with 13 bases between. CDR3 protein: CACRTVFSGNTIYF. The CDR3 DNA follows: TGTGCCTGCAGGACGGTCTTTTCTGGAAACACCATATATTTT.

The count of this clonotype is one. The genes are TRBV23-1 and TRBJ2-1, with TRBD2 matching over 13 bases. TRBV23-1 is assigned to the ORF class and has an uncertain function. Germline trimming cut 6 bases from V and 7 bases from J; bases unmatched to any gene: 6. This CDR3 is built from 15 residues. CDR3 sequence reads: CASRPGLAGPNEQFF. As DNA, the CDR3 is TGCGCCAGCAGGCCGGGACTAGCGGGGCCTAATGAGCAGTTCTTC.

This clonotype showed up many times. The chain uses TRBV20-1 and TRBJ2-4, with 14 positions matching TRBD2. CDR3 length: 18 residues. Germline V CDR1 and CDR2: DFQATT, SNEGSKA (reference sequence). Trimming cost V 6 bases and J 3 bases; bases outside gene matches: 13. The CDR3 DNA reads TGCAGTGCCTACTTCCCGGGACTAGCGGGAGAGGGCAAAAACATTCAGTACTTC. This translates into CSAYFPGLAGEGKNIQYF.

The genes are TRBV29-1 and TRBJ2-1, with TRBD2 matching 7 bases. The CDR3 loop spans 15 amino acids. CDR1 is SQVTM, CDR2 ANQGSEA, per germline. V was clipped by 4 bases and J by 3 bases; unmatched bases: 9. The DNA for the CDR3 is TGCAGCGTTGCCCCCGGGGTAGCGGGCTACAATGAGCAGTTCTTC. Protein: CSVAPGVAGYNEQFF.

Many counts were recorded for this clonotype. The chain links TRBV12-3 or TRBV12-4 to TRBJ1-2; TRBD1 might be the D (6 bases). CDR3 length equals 13 residues. V gave up 5 bases and J gave up 2 bases, with 9 bases separating them. CDR3 nucleotide sequence: TGTGCCAGCAGTCCGGGGGGCAACTATGGCTACACCTTC. It translates to CASSPGGNYGYTF.

The chain couples TRBV20-1 to TRBJ1-1; D may be TRBD1 (5 bases). V dropped 0 bases and J dropped 3 bases, with 17 bases sitting between them. Germline values: CDR1 DFQATT, CDR2 SNEGSKA (reference sequence). The CDR3 loop spans 16 amino acids. The CDR3 nucleotides are TGCAGTGCTAGAGATCGGGAAAGGGGTTTTGACACTGAAGCTTTCTTT. Amino acid sequence: CSARDRERGFDTEAFF.

This clonotype showed up just a few times. The chain is built from TRBV13 and TRBJ2-1, with 8 nucleotides matching TRBD2. V lost 7 bases, J lost 1 base, and 3 bases stayed unmatched. Per the germline V gene, CDR1 is PRHDT and CDR2 is FYEKMQ (reference sequence). CDR3 length: 14 residues. CDR3 amino acids: CASTKRESYNEQFF. The CDR3 DNA sequence: TGTGCCAGCACTAAGCGGGAGTCCTACAATGAGCAGTTCTTC.